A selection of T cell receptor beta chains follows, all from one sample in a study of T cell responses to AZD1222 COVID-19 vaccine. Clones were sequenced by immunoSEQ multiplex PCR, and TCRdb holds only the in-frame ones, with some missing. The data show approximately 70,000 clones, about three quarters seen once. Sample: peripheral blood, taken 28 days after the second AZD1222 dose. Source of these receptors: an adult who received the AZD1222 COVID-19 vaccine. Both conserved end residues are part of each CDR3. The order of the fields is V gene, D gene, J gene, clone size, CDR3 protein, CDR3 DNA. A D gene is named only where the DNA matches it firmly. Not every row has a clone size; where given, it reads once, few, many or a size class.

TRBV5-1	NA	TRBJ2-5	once	CASSLGGDFQETQYF	TGCGCCAGCAGCTTGGGGGGGGACTTTCAAGAGACCCAGTACTTC
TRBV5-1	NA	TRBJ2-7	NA	CASSPTGTTYEQYF	TGCGCCAGCAGCCCCACCGGGACCACCTACGAGCAGTACTTC
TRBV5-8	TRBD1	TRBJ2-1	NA	CASSLLRDSANEQFF	TGTGCCAGCAGCTTACTCCGGGACAGTGCCAATGAGCAGTTCTTC
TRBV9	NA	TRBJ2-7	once	CASSVLASYEQYF	TGTGCCAGCAGCGTATTAGCCTCCTACGAGCAGTACTTC
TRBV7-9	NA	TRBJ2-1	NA	CALGTEVSNEQFF	TGTGCCCTTGGCACCGAGGTTTCCAATGAGCAGTTCTTC
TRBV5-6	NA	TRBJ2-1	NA	CASSLGFLFYNEQFF	TGTGCCAGCAGCTTGGGGTTCCTTTTTTACAATGAGCAGTTCTTC
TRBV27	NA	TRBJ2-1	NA	CASSLGERHEQFF	TGTGCCAGCAGTTTAGGGGAGAGGCATGAGCAGTTCTTC
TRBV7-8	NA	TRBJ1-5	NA	CASSSGWGAAEPQHF	TGTGCCAGCAGTTCCGGTTGGGGAGCGGCGGAGCCCCAGCATTTT
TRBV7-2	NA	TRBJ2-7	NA	CASSWTTQTYEQYF	TGTGCCAGCAGCTGGACTACCCAAACCTACGAGCAGTACTTC
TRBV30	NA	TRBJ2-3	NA	CAWSVRGTSTDTQYF	TGTGCCTGGAGTGTTAGGGGGACTAGCACAGATACGCAGTATTTT
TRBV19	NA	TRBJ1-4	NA	CASSIWRTSVREKLFF	TGTGCCAGTAGTATCTGGAGGACATCGGTTCGAGAAAAACTGTTTTTT
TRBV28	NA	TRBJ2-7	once	CASSFISYEQYF	TGTGCCAGCAGTTTTATCTCCTACGAGCAGTACTTC
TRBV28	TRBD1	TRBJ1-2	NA	CASASAQGRGYTF	TGTGCCAGCGCATCGGCACAGGGGAGAGGCTACACCTTC
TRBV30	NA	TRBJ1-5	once	CAWSVGHRQPQHF	TGTGCCTGGAGTGTAGGTCATCGGCAGCCCCAGCATTTT
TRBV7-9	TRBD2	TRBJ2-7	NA	CASSLTGLADEQYF	TGTGCCAGCAGCTTAACCGGGCTAGCGGACGAGCAGTACTTC
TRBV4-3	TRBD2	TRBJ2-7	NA	CASSQELAGYEQYF	TGCGCCAGCAGCCAAGAACTAGCGGGGTACGAGCAGTACTTC
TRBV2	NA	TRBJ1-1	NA	CASRANTEAFF	TGTGCCAGCAGGGCCAACACTGAAGCTTTCTTT
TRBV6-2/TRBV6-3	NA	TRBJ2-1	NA	CASSYGAGSYNEQFF	TGTGCCAGCAGTTACGGTGCGGGAAGCTACAATGAGCAGTTCTTC
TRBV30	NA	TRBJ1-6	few	CAWSSDVGGYNSPLHF	TGTGCCTGGAGCTCAGATGTGGGGGGGTATAATTCACCCCTCCACTTT
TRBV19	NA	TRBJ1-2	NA	CASRMARGAYGYTF	TGTGCCAGTAGGATGGCCAGAGGGGCCTATGGCTACACCTTC
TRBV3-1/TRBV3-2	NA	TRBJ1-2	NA	CASSHTTSYTF	TGTGCCAGCAGCCATACGACAAGCTACACCTTC
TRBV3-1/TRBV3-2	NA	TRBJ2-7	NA	CASSQQGSSYEQYF	TGTGCCAGCAGCCAGCAGGGGAGCTCCTACGAGCAGTACTTC
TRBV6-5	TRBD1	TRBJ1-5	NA	CASRTTGRDQPQHF	TGTGCCAGCAGAACGACAGGGAGAGACCAGCCCCAGCATTTT
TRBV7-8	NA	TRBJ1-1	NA	CASSLKRGFSMNTEAFF	TGTGCCAGCAGCCTTAAGAGGGGTTTCTCGATGAACACTGAAGCTTTCTTT
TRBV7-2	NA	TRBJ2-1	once	CATGAQRSNEQFF	TGTGCCACCGGCGCCCAGAGGTCAAATGAGCAGTTCTTC
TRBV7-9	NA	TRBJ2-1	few	CASSPPLGGAEGPNEQFF	TGTGCCAGCAGCCCCCCCCTGGGGGGCGCCGAGGGCCCGAATGAGCAGTTCTTC
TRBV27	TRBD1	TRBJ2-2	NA	CPGGMGQGANTGELFF	TGCCCAGGAGGGATGGGACAGGGGGCAAACACCGGGGAGCTGTTTTTT
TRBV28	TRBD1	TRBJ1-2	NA	CASSLPVGQGIGYTF	TGTGCCAGCAGTTTACCGGTGGGACAGGGCATTGGCTACACCTTC
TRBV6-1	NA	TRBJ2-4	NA	CASSEIRNIQYF	TGTGCCAGCAGTGAAATTCGGAACATTCAGTACTTC
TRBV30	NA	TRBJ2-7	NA	CAWSGGLYEQYF	TGTGCCTGGTCGGGGGGCCTCTACGAGCAGTACTTC
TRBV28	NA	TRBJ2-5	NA	CASSLTWEYQETQYF	TGTGCCAGCAGTTTAACGTGGGAGTACCAAGAGACCCAGTACTTC
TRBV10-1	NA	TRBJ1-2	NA	CASSVQGDGYTF	TGCGCCAGCAGTGTACAGGGAGACGGCTACACCTTC
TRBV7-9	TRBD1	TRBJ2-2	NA	CASSLPRPGGTGELFF	TGTGCCAGCAGCTTACCCCGGCCAGGGGGCACCGGGGAGCTGTTTTTT
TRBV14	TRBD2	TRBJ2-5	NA	CASSLHMGGETQYF	TGTGCCAGCAGCCTACATATGGGAGGGGAGACCCAGTACTTC
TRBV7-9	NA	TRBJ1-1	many	CASSPPIHTEAFF	TGTGCCAGCAGCCCTCCGATACACACTGAAGCTTTCTTT
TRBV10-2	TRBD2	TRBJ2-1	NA	CARKAGESYNEQFF	TGCGCCAGGAAAGCGGGAGAATCCTACAATGAGCAGTTCTTC
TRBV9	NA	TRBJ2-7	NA	CASSAGDFYEQYF	TGTGCCAGCAGCGCTGGAGACTTCTACGAGCAGTACTTC
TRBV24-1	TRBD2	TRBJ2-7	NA	CATSDPTSGFYEQYF	TGTGCCACCAGTGACCCGACTAGCGGCTTCTACGAGCAGTACTTC
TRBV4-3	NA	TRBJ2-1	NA	CASSQDNTGRASYNEQFF	TGCGCCAGCAGCCAAGATAACACAGGCCGAGCTTCCTACAATGAGCAGTTCTTC
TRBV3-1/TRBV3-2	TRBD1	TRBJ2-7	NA	CASSRTGGGRYF	TGTGCCAGCAGCCGGACAGGGGGCGGTCGGTACTTC
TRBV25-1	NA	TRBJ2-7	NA	CASTQKMTPDYEQYF	TGTGCCAGCACCCAAAAAATGACACCTGATTACGAGCAGTACTTC
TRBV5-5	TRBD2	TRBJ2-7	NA	CASGTSGGALYEQYF	TGTGCCAGTGGGACTAGCGGGGGAGCGTTATACGAGCAGTACTTC
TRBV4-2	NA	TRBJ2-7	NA	CASSQDPQSGEQYF	TGTGCCAGCAGCCAAGATCCCCAATCAGGGGAGCAGTACTTC
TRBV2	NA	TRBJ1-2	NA	CASSEGDYGYTF	TGTGCCAGCAGCGAGGGGGATTATGGCTACACCTTC
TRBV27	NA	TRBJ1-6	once	CASPIGPLHF	TGTGCCAGCCCCATCGGACCCCTCCACTTT
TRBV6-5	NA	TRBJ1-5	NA	CASSSDSSNQPQHF	TGTGCCAGCAGTTCGGACAGTAGCAATCAGCCCCAGCATTTT
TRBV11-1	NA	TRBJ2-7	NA	CASSTARAGGEQYF	TGTGCCAGCAGCACAGCTCGAGCCGGAGGCGAGCAGTACTTC
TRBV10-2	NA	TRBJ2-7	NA	CASSESGRGYEQYF	TGCGCCAGCAGTGAATCAGGCAGGGGCTACGAGCAGTACTTC
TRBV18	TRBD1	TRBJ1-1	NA	CASSQGAGTEAFF	TGTGCCAGCTCACAGGGGGCAGGGACTGAAGCTTTCTTT
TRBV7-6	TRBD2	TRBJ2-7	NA	CASSLGLAGALEQYF	TGTGCCAGCAGCTTAGGGCTAGCGGGAGCCCTCGAGCAGTACTTC
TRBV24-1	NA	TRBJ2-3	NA	CATSDLDGADTQYF	TGTGCCACCAGTGATTTGGACGGCGCAGATACGCAGTATTTT
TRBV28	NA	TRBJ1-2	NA	CASLISGAYGYTF	TGTGCCAGCCTGATTTCGGGGGCGTATGGCTACACCTTC
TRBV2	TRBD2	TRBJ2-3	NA	CASSVTSGDGDTQYF	TGTGCCAGCAGCGTGACTAGCGGGGATGGGGATACGCAGTATTTT
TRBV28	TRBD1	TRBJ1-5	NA	CASSRRDREDQPQHF	TGTGCCAGCAGTCGCCGGGACAGGGAAGATCAGCCCCAGCATTTT
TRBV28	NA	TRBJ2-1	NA	CASSFRADEQFF	TGTGCCAGCAGTTTCAGGGCTGATGAGCAGTTCTTC
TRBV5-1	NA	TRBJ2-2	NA	CASRDRNTGELFF	TGCGCCAGCAGGGACAGGAACACCGGGGAGCTGTTTTTT
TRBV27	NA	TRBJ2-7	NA	CASRKGTFYEQYF	TGTGCCAGCAGAAAAGGGACTTTCTACGAGCAGTACTTC
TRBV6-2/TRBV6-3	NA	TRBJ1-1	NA	CASSYPYQVAVGAFF	TGTGCCAGCAGTTACCCTTACCAGGTTGCAGTAGGAGCTTTCTTT
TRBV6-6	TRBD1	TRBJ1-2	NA	CASSDRGEGGYTF	TGTGCCAGCAGCGACAGGGGAGAGGGTGGCTACACCTTC
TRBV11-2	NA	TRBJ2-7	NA	CASSLDPVYEQYF	TGTGCCAGCAGCCTCGATCCCGTTTACGAGCAGTACTTC